The clone carrying this T cell receptor (beta chain) was seen only a few times. Antigen: not known. This entry belongs to a study of T-cell memory formation after mild COVID-19. TCRdb reanalysed the 5' RACE reads using MiXCR and keeps one entry per CDR3 protein. The sample holds about 170,000 distinct CDR3 sequences; over 10% are singletons and the top ten take approximately 3.3%. The CDR3 is 15 residues long. V dropped 6 bases and J dropped 6; count of bases not matched to a gene: 10. Study-wide results and limits: Contracting CD4+ clones lay largely in CM and EM, with CD8+ ones residing in EMRA. There were some responding clones in pre-infection memory, which suggested that cross-reactive memory had joined. Confirmation of SARS-CoV-2 specificity was lacking for second-wave clones peaking day 37.

The clonotype was recovered from a man between 18 and 35 years old who had mild COVID-19 (a few samples of this study predate the infection). Cell type and time point are not known. Sequencing was performed on PBMCs or a T cell subset sorted from them (not recorded which). V is TRBV12-3 or TRBV12-4 and J is TRBJ2-2; 7 bases align to TRBD1. The chain's CDR3 is CASSKGRQGAGELFF. CDR3 nucleotide sequence: TGTGCCAGCAGCAAGGGGCGGCAGGGGGCCGGGGAGCTGTTTTTT.